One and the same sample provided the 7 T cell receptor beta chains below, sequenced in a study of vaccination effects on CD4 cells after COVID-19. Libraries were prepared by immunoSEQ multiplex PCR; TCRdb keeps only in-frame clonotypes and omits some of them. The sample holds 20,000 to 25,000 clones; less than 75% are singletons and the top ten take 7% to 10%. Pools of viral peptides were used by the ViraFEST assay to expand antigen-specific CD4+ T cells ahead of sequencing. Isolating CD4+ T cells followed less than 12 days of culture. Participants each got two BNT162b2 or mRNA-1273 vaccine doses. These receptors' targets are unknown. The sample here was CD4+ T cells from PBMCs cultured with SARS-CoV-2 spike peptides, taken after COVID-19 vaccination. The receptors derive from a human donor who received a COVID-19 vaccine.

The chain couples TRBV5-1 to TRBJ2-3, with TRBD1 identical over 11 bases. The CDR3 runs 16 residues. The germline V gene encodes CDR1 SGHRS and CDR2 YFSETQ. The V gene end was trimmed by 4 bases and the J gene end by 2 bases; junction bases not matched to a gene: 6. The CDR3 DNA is TGCGCCAGCAGCAGGGGACAGGGGGATTTCACAGATACGCAGTATTTT. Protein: CASSRGQGDFTDTQYF.

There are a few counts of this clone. Written as DNA, the CDR3 is TGTGCCAGCAGCCAAGATATCCCTAGAGCCCACAATGAGCAGTTCTTC. Protein sequence: CASSQDIPRAHNEQFF. The rearrangement uses TRBV3-1 (or the pseudogene TRBV3-2) and TRBJ2-1; D not resolved. V gave up 0 bases and J gave up 5 bases, with 14 bases separating them. The CDR3 runs 16 residues. CDR1 is LGHDT, CDR2 YNNKEL, per germline (reference sequence).

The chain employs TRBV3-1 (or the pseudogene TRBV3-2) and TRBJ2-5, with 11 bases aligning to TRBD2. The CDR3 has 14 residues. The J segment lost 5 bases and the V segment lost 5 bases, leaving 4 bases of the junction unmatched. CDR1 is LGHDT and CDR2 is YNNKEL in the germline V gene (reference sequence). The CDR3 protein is CASSSLAGGETQYF. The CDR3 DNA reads TGTGCCAGCAGCAGCCTAGCGGGGGGTGAGACCCAGTACTTC.

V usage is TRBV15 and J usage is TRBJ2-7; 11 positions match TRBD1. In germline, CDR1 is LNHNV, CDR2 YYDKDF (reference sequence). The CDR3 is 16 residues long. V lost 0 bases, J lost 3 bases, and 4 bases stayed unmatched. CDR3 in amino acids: CATSRESGTGGYEQYF. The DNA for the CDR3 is TGTGCCACCAGCAGAGAAAGTGGGACAGGGGGCTACGAGCAGTACTTC.

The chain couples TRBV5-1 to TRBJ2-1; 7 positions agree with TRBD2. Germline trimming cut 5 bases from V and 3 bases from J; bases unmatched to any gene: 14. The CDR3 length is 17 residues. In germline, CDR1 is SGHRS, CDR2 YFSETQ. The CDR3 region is CASRSGVGLSNYNEQFF. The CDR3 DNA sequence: TGCGCCAGCAGGTCGGGGGTGGGACTATCGAACTACAATGAGCAGTTCTTC.

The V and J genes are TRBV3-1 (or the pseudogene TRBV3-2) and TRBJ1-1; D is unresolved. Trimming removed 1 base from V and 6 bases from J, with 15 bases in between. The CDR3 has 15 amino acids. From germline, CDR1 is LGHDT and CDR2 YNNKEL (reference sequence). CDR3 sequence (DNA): TGTGCCAGCAGCCAAGGGTACCGGGCGGTATCTGAAGCTTTCTTT. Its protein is CASSQGYRAVSEAFF.

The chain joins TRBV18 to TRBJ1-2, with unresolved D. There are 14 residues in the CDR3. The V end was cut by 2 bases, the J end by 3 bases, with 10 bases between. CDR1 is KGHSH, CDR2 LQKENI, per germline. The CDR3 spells CASSPMADYYGYTF. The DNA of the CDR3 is TGTGCCAGCTCACCAATGGCAGATTACTATGGCTACACCTTC. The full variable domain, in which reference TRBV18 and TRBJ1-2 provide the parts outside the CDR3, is NAGVMQNPRHLVRRRGQEARLRCSPMKGHSHVYWYRQLPEEGLKFMVYLQKENIIDESGMPKERFSAEFPKEGPSILRIQQVVRGDSAAYFCASSPMADYYGYTFGSGTRLTVV.